This T cell receptor (beta chain) originates from a study of cytomegalovirus exposure and HLA in healthy donors. Study outcomes and limitations: Cytomegalovirus association was listed for around 180 TCR beta chains. Later analysis showed TCR association rates varying by HLA locus, highest for DRB1 and lowest for HLA-C. The later analysis indicated that the majority of CMV-associated TCR beta chains appeared HLA-restricted.

As regards this clone: Its antigen is not known.

Primers included in the PCR were 60 Vbeta and 13 Jbeta primers. Authors' data handling: There were about 88 million unique TCR beta chains by a later count, and approximately 10 million of them were shared. Assay: immunoSEQ multiplex PCR; the TCRdb copy retains only in-frame clones and omits some. V, J and clone size reflect that table, while D and trimming were determined from the DNA. The sample includes under 200,000 clones, 80% to 90% seen only once; the top ten take approximately 1.9%. V was shortened by 3 bases and J by 0 bases, with 15 bases between the two germline ends. Germline assignment: CDR1 MDHEN and CDR2 SYDVKM. The CDR3 is made up of 17 amino acids.

This receptor was identified in a man aged 18-30 years in good health and CMV-seronegative. Sample: PBMCs. The V call is TRBV28, the J call TRBJ1-3, with D possibly matching TRBD1 (6 bases). Written as DNA, the CDR3 is TGTGCCAGCAGTTTCCGACTTGGACAGACCTCTGGAAACACCATATATTTT. It specifies CASSFRLGQTSGNTIYF.